The 24 T cell receptor beta chains below all came from one sample that was sequenced in a study of response to subunit inactivated influenza vaccine. A single record per CDR3 protein comes from TCRdb applying MiXCR to the RT-PCR reads. The table lists fewer than 350,000 distinct CDR3 sequences, 20% to 25% of them singletons. Sequenced material: PBMCs from blood, taken approximately 20 months after vaccination. These receptors were taken from a man between 50 and 75 years old who received an inactivated influenza vaccine.

The chain uses TRBV20-1 and TRBJ1-5; the D gene is possibly TRBD1 (5 bases). Trimming left V 5 bases short and J 0 bases short, with 11 bases between. The CDR3 length is 14 residues. In germline, CDR1 is DFQATT, CDR2 SNEGSKA (reference sequence). CDR3 bases: TGCAGTGCTCAGAAACAGGCTAGCAATCAGCCCCAGCATTTT. The encoded protein is CSAQKQASNQPQHF.

The chain is built from TRBV9 and TRBJ2-1, with 11 bases identical to TRBD1. The germline CDR1 and CDR2 sequences are SGDLS and YYNGEE. This CDR3 comprises 15 residues. J was trimmed by 6 bases and V by 4 bases; bases with no gene match: 6. For the CDR3, the DNA is TGTGCCAGCAGCCTGACGGGGACAGGGGGCAATGAGCAGTTCTTC. This gives the protein CASSLTGTGGNEQFF.

The J gene is TRBJ2-5, the V gene TRBV5-1, with D maybe TRBD2 (6 bases). Looked up from germline, CDR1 is SGHRS and CDR2 is YFSETQ. Trimming stripped 8 bases from V and 5 bases from J, with 22 bases between. This CDR3 is 15 amino acids long. The CDR3 sequence: CASNPVDGGVETQYF. CDR3 coding DNA: TGCGCCAGTAACCCCGTAGACGGGGGAGTGGAGACCCAGTACTTC.

The chain combines TRBV7-2 with TRBJ1-2; possible D gene TRBD1, 5 bases. The germline CDR1 and CDR2 sequences are SGHTA and FQGNSA. Deletions cut 1 base from V and 12 bases from J, with 12 bases between. This CDR3 is 12 amino acids long. As DNA, the CDR3 is TGTGCCAGCAGCTTAGGGCCGACAGCCCACACCTTC. This gives the protein CASSLGPTAHTF.

This clonotype occurred a few times. The chain couples TRBV5-6 to TRBJ2-2; D remains unclear. CDR1 is SGHDT and CDR2 is YYEEEE in the germline V gene. The length of the CDR3 is 18 residues. The V gene lost 0 bases and the J gene lost 4 bases, with 19 bases spanning the gap. CDR3 loop: CASSLDSLDALFTGELFF. The CDR3 region has the DNA TGTGCCAGCAGCTTGGACTCCCTGGACGCCTTATTCACCGGGGAGCTGTTTTTT. Full variable domain (remainder filled in from reference TRBV5-6 and TRBJ2-2): DAGVTQSPTHLIKTRGQQVTLRCSPKSGHDTVSWYQQALGQGPQFIFQYYEEEERQRGNFPDRFSGHQFPNYSSELNVNALLLGDSALYLCASSLDSLDALFTGELFFGEGSRLTVL.

This rearrangement joins TRBV4-3 to TRBJ2-5; 10 bases match TRBD2. From germline, CDR1 is LGHNA and CDR2 YSLEER. The ends lost 0 bases at V and 7 bases at J; junction bases unmatched: 11. This CDR3 has 17 amino acids. CDR3 bases: TGCGCCAGCAGCCAAGATCGGGCTAGCGGGGGTTTTGGGACCCAGTACTTC. Protein sequence: CASSQDRASGGFGTQYF.

There are many counts of this clonotype. The chain carries TRBV7-2 and TRBJ1-6; D may be TRBD1 (5 bases). Trimming took off 4 bases at V and 9 bases at J, with 10 bases between the two ends. Germline V gene lookup returns CDR1 SGHTA and CDR2 FQGNSA. The CDR3 length is 13 residues. CDR3 loop: CASSSDRFSPLHF. Here the CDR3 DNA reads TGTGCCAGCAGCTCCGACAGATTTTCACCCCTCCACTTT.

At least ten counts were recorded for this clonotype. The gene calls are TRBV5-1 and TRBJ1-2; D perhaps matches TRBD1 (6 bases). CDR3 length equals 14 residues. The germline V and J ends were trimmed by 4 bases and 0 bases, with 10 bases remaining between them. Germline CDR1 is SGHRS and CDR2 is YFSETQ. CDR3 amino acids: CASSPTGANYGYTF. CDR3 bases: TGCGCCAGCAGCCCGACAGGAGCTAACTATGGCTACACCTTC.

The chain recombines TRBV11-2 with TRBJ2-7; 7 nucleotides line up with TRBD2. Germline values: CDR1 SGHAT, CDR2 FQNNGV. Trimming cost V 7 bases and J 5 bases; bases outside gene matches: 23. The CDR3 has 18 residues. CDR3 in DNA: TGTGCCAGCAACCCTGAGGGGCTAGCGGTTTCCCCCCGGGACGAGCAGTACTTC. Residues: CASNPEGLAVSPRDEQYF.

J is TRBJ1-2 and V is TRBV12-3 or TRBV12-4, with a weak D call TRBD1 (5 bases). Trimming shortened V by 3 bases and J by 7 bases, and 15 bases separated the two germline ends. The CDR3 extends over 14 amino acids. CDR3 loop: CASSFGPGTLGYTF. The CDR3 coding sequence is TGTGCCAGCAGTTTTGGCCCCGGGACCCTTGGCTACACCTTC.

The chain has TRBV28 and TRBJ2-2; TRBD1 matches at 9 bases. The CDR3 runs 15 residues. Germline-derived CDR1 and CDR2 are MDHEN and SYDVKM. Germline trimming cut 6 bases from V and 4 bases from J; bases unmatched to any gene: 6. Written as DNA, the CDR3 is TGTGCCAGCAGCTCCGGGACAGGGACCACCGGGGAGCTGTTTTTT. This translates into CASSSGTGTTGELFF.

Only a few counts were recorded for this clonotype. The chain carries TRBV28 and TRBJ2-1, with D maybe TRBD2 (6 bases). Germline assignment: CDR1 MDHEN and CDR2 SYDVKM. This CDR3 is 16 amino acids long. V gave up 6 bases and J gave up 6 bases, with 21 bases separating them. The CDR3 loop is CASSSLWRGHRNEQFF. As DNA, the CDR3 is TGTGCCAGCAGCTCTCTATGGAGGGGTCATCGCAATGAGCAGTTCTTC.

A few counts support this clonotype. This chain joins TRBV15 and TRBJ1-4; D is possibly TRBD1 (5 bases). In germline, CDR1 is LNHNV, CDR2 YYDKDF (reference sequence). Trimming cost V 0 bases and J 3 bases, with 11 bases left between them. This CDR3 is built from 16 residues. The CDR3 here is CATSRDIRVPNEKLFF. Here the CDR3 DNA reads TGTGCCACCAGCAGAGATATCAGGGTACCTAATGAAAAACTGTTTTTT.

The chain combines TRBV19 with TRBJ1-1, with 9 positions matching TRBD1. Germline lookup yields CDR1 LNHDA and CDR2 SQIVND (reference sequence). The V segment lost 5 bases and the J segment 3 bases; nucleotides outside the gene matches: 7. This CDR3 comprises 15 residues. CDR3 nucleotide sequence: TGTGCCAGTAGTTCGCCGGGACAGGGAGACACTGAAGCTTTCTTT. It encodes CASSSPGQGDTEAFF.

The rearrangement uses TRBV7-2 and TRBJ2-7; a weak D match, TRBD2 (6 bases). The CDR3 is made up of 15 amino acids. CDR1 and CDR2 (germline): SGHTA, FQGNSA. Trimming removed 1 base from V and 4 bases from J, with 14 bases in between. The CDR3 sequence: CASSLVSRERYEQYF. The CDR3 bases are TGTGCCAGCAGCTTAGTCAGCCGGGAGAGGTACGAGCAGTACTTC.

The V gene is TRBV29-1, the J gene TRBJ2-1; TRBD1 or TRBD2 may be the D gene (5 bases each). The V end lost 1 base, the J end lost 7 bases, and 20 bases lay between the germline ends. CDR3 size: 16 residues. CDR1 and CDR2 (germline): SQVTM, ANQGSEA. CDR3 residues: CSVEVGPGRVSNEQFF. The CDR3, as DNA: TGCAGCGTTGAAGTGGGGCCGGGGCGGGTATCGAATGAGCAGTTCTTC.

This clonotype was picked up many times. The chain is built from TRBV4-1 and TRBJ2-2; D may correspond to TRBD1 or TRBD2 (5 bases each). CDR1 MGHRA and CDR2 YSYEKL come from the germline V gene. Between the trimmed V and J ends, which lost 0 bases and 6 bases, there was a span of 11 bases. The CDR3 runs to 15 residues. CDR3 residues: CASSQDFGAAGELFF. CDR3 sequence (DNA): TGCGCCAGCAGCCAAGATTTCGGGGCTGCCGGGGAGCTGTTTTTT.

The table lists this clonotype with many counts. This chain joins TRBV6-5 and TRBJ1-2, with D possibly TRBD1 on 5 matching bases. The V and J ends lost 7 bases and 6 bases respectively, with 18 bases between them. Germline V gives CDR1 MNHEY, CDR2 SVGAGI. The CDR3 is 14 amino acids. The CDR3 region has the DNA TGTGCCAGCACCGCCTCGGGGGGGTGGGATGGCTACACCTTC. This codes for CASTASGGWDGYTF.

The V and J genes are TRBV7-8 and TRBJ2-1, with D uncertain. CDR3 size: 14 residues. CDR1 is SGHVS and CDR2 is FQNEAQ in the germline V gene. The germline V and J ends were trimmed by 5 bases and 1 base, with 9 bases remaining between them. The CDR3 protein is CASSQRGSYNEQFF. The CDR3 DNA sequence: TGTGCCAGCAGCCAAAGAGGTTCCTACAATGAGCAGTTCTTC.

This clonotype was seen a handful of times. The chain couples TRBV7-9 to TRBJ2-2, with D possibly being TRBD1 (6 bases). The V and J ends lost 2 bases and 5 bases respectively, with 12 bases between them. Germline V gene sequence: CDR1 SEHNR, CDR2 FQNEAQ (reference sequence). This CDR3 region has 15 residues. The CDR3 sequence: CASSLRRTETGELFF. The CDR3 DNA sequence: TGTGCCAGCAGCTTAAGGCGGACAGAAACCGGGGAGCTGTTTTTT.

This clonotype was detected only a few times. The V call is TRBV7-9, the J call TRBJ2-3, with a tentative D call TRBD2 (5 bases). CDR3 length equals 15 residues. Germline V gene sequence: CDR1 SEHNR, CDR2 FQNEAQ (reference sequence). Trimming left V 2 bases short and J 3 bases short, with 12 bases between. CDR3 sequence: CASSLLLDRTDTQYF. In DNA, the CDR3 is TGTGCCAGCAGCTTACTACTAGACCGAACAGATACGCAGTATTTT.

The sample holds a few counts of this clonotype. The rearrangement links TRBV12-3 or TRBV12-4 to TRBJ1-2, with TRBD1 matching over 12 bases. CDR3 length equals 14 residues. J gave up 7 bases and V 7 bases, and 7 bases lay outside the gene matches. The CDR3 bases are TGTGCCAGCATCCTGGGACAGGGGGCGTTTGGCTACACCTTC. Protein sequence: CASILGQGAFGYTF.

This clonotype was counted many times. This chain joins TRBV28 and TRBJ1-5; D is undetermined. Per germline, CDR1 MDHEN and CDR2 SYDVKM. Deletions cut 3 bases from V and 0 bases from J, with 18 bases between. The CDR3 consists of 18 residues. CDR3: CASSFPSRGGSSNQPQHF. CDR3 nucleotides: TGTGCCAGCAGTTTCCCCTCTCGTGGCGGGTCTAGCAATCAGCCCCAGCATTTT.

The CDR3 protein is CSATRGPNQPQHF. For the CDR3, the DNA is TGCAGTGCTACCAGGGGCCCAAATCAGCCCCAGCATTTT. The V gene is TRBV20-1, the J gene TRBJ1-5; possible D gene TRBD1, 6 bases. Trimming stripped 4 bases from V and 4 bases from J, with 11 bases between. This CDR3 is built from 13 residues. The V gene's germline CDR1 is DFQATT and CDR2 SNEGSKA (reference sequence).